The 15 T cell receptor beta chains in this list originate from one sample, sequenced in a study of beta chain features in type 1 diabetes. These receptors have no known antigen. Sequencing targeted expressed TCRB transcripts, as all isolated RNA had been reverse transcribed. Repertoires were generated with immunoSEQ multiplex PCR, while TCRdb's copy carries only in-frame clones and drops some. This sample has 150,000 to 200,000 clones, with 9% found just once. Overall study findings and caveats: Across all four CD4+ subsets, people with type 1 diabetes showed modestly shorter TCRB CDR3s.

Sequencing was carried out using central memory CD4+ T cells from blood. These receptors all come from a woman in her twenties or thirties with type 1 diabetes.

The chain carries TRBV11-3 and TRBJ1-3; the match to TRBD1 covers 9 bases. Germline loops: CDR1 SGHNT, CDR2 YENEEA. This CDR3 has 16 residues. After removal of 5 bases from V and 0 bases from J, the junction contained 5 bases not matched to a gene. Here the CDR3 DNA reads TGTGCCAGCAGCCCCGGACAGGGGATCTCTGGAAACACCATATATTTT. It codes for CASSPGQGISGNTIYF.

V and J are TRBV28 and TRBJ2-7, with a possible D match to TRBD1 (5 bases). V was shortened by 3 bases and J by 8 bases, with 11 bases between the two germline ends. The CDR3 extends over 12 amino acids. The V gene's germline CDR1 is MDHEN and CDR2 SYDVKM. CDR3 loop: CASSLNRRQQYF. The CDR3 DNA follows: TGTGCCAGCAGTTTGAACAGGCGTCAGCAGTACTTC.

The chain combines TRBV2 with TRBJ2-3; D not certain. CDR3 length: 14 residues. CDR1 and CDR2 from the germline V gene are SNHLY and FYNNEI. The V and J ends lost 4 bases and 0 bases respectively, with 8 bases between them. Here the CDR3 DNA reads TGTGCCAGCAGTGGAAGCTCAAGCACAGATACGCAGTATTTT. Its translation is CASSGSSSTDTQYF.

V gene TRBV2 combines with J gene TRBJ2-7; no definite D call. Trimming took 6 bases from V and 5 from J, leaving 26 bases between them. The CDR3 covers 17 residues. Per germline, CDR1 SNHLY and CDR2 FYNNEI. The CDR3 bases are TGTGCCAGCAGCCTTAGCCTATTGCGGAGTTCAGCCAACGAGCAGTACTTC. Translated, it gives CASSLSLLRSSANEQYF.

The gene calls are TRBV6-5 and TRBJ2-1; tentatively, D is TRBD2 (6 bases). Trimming left V 4 bases short and J 12 bases short, with 16 bases between. The germline CDR1 and CDR2 sequences are MNHEY and SVGAGI. The CDR3 has 13 residues. The CDR3 DNA is TGTGCCAGCAGTTCCTCCGGGACTCGTATGCAGTTCTTC. It yields the protein CASSSSGTRMQFF.

This clone was observed a handful of times. The same CDR3 is also encoded by other DNA sequences in this sample. The chain links TRBV19 to TRBJ2-7; 11 bases are shared with TRBD2. Germline lookup yields CDR1 LNHDA and CDR2 SQIVND (reference sequence). The length of the CDR3 is 14 residues. Trimming took 4 bases from V and 4 from J; bases not matched to a gene: 3. CDR3 loop: CASSTGTSGYEQYF. CDR3 in DNA: TGTGCCAGTAGTACCGGGACTAGCGGTTACGAGCAGTACTTC.

The chain couples TRBV5-1 to TRBJ2-7; 9 bases are shared with TRBD1. V was clipped by 7 bases and J by 4 bases; unmatched bases: 12. This CDR3 is 15 amino acids long. Germline loops: CDR1 SGHRS, CDR2 YFSETQ. The chain's CDR3 is CASAPLQGAMYEQYF. The CDR3 nucleotides read TGCGCCAGCGCTCCCTTACAGGGGGCAATGTACGAGCAGTACTTC.

This chain joins TRBV4-1 and TRBJ2-7; 11 positions agree with TRBD2. V shed 1 base, J shed 2 bases, and the junction held 7 bases outside the gene matches. The CDR3 is 17 residues long. Germline V gene sequence: CDR1 MGHRA, CDR2 YSYEKL. As DNA, the CDR3 is TGCGCCAGCAGCCAAGCCCCGACTAGCGGGATTACCTACGAGCAGTACTTC. Translating it yields CASSQAPTSGITYEQYF.

This chain links TRBV27 with TRBJ2-7, with 12 bases lining up with TRBD2. CDR1 and CDR2 (germline): MNHEY, SMNVEV (reference sequence). J lost 4 bases, V lost 6 bases, and 10 bases had no gene match. The CDR3 loop spans 16 amino acids. CDR3 sequence (DNA): TGTGCCAGCAGGGGACTAGCGGGCCTATTACCTTACGAGCAGTACTTC. Protein: CASRGLAGLLPYEQYF.

This chain connects TRBV11-2 to TRBJ1-2, with 7 bases identical to TRBD1. The CDR3 has 13 residues. CDR1 and CDR2 (germline): SGHAT, FQNNGV. The trim removed 3 bases at V and 4 bases at J, leaving 2 bases unmatched. Written as DNA, the CDR3 is TGTGCCAGCAGCTTGAGGACAGGCTATGGCTACACCTTC. Its translation is CASSLRTGYGYTF.

The J gene is TRBJ2-1, the V gene TRBV28; no reliable D call. CDR1 MDHEN and CDR2 SYDVKM come from the germline V gene. V was pared by 5 bases and J by 8 bases, with 13 bases between. The CDR3 extends over 13 amino acids. The CDR3 region is CASSLGSSDEQFF. CDR3 nucleotide sequence: TGTGCCAGCAGTCTCGGGTCTTCGGATGAGCAGTTCTTC.

The V gene is TRBV2, the J gene TRBJ2-3; 8 bases fit TRBD1. Unmatched junction bases numbered 10, after V lost 6 bases and J lost 5 bases. Germline V gene data show CDR1 as SNHLY and CDR2 as FYNNEI. The CDR3 runs 15 residues. Written as DNA, the CDR3 is TGTGCCAGCAGCCCAAGACAGGGGAAGCAAGATACGCAGTATTTT. Translation gives CASSPRQGKQDTQYF.

The rearrangement joins TRBV7-9 to TRBJ2-3, with 7 nucleotides matching TRBD2. The CDR3 runs 15 residues. V lost 5 bases to trimming and J lost 0 bases; unmatched junction nucleotides: 5. Germline V gene sequence: CDR1 SEHNR, CDR2 FQNEAQ (reference sequence). The CDR3 protein is CASSRRGLSTDTQYF. The CDR3 DNA reads as TGTGCCAGCAGCCGCCGGGGACTAAGCACAGATACGCAGTATTTT.

This rearrangement joins TRBV7-8 to TRBJ1-2, with 7 bases identical to TRBD1. This CDR3 spans 15 amino acids. The V gene end was trimmed by 5 bases and the J gene end by 7 bases; junction bases not matched to a gene: 13. Germline CDR1 reads SGHVS; CDR2 reads FQNEAQ. CDR3 sequence (DNA): TGTGCCAGCAGCCCCCAAATCAGAGCAGGGGGTGGCTACACCTTC. Amino acids: CASSPQIRAGGGYTF. Full variable domain (rest looked up from reference TRBV7-8 and TRBJ1-2): GAGVSQSPRYKVAKRGQDVALRCDPISGHVSLFWYQQALGQGPEFLTYFQNEAQLDKSGLPSDRFFAERPEGSVSTLKIQRTQQEDSAVYLCASSPQIRAGGGYTFGSGTRLTVV.

The V call is TRBV4-1, the J call TRBJ1-5; tentatively, D is TRBD1 (5 bases). V lost 3 bases, J lost 11 bases, and 20 bases lay in between. Per germline, CDR1 MGHRA and CDR2 YSYEKL. The CDR3 consists of 15 residues. The CDR3 reads CASSHPFGGVTAQHF. DNA of the CDR3: TGCGCCAGCAGCCATCCCTTCGGGGGGGTAACAGCCCAGCATTTT.